Listed below are T cell receptor beta chains from one sample, sequenced in a study of T cells after yellow fever vaccination. One entry per CDR3 protein results from TCRdb running MiXCR on the 5' RACE reads. The sample includes 400,000 or so distinct CDR3 sequences, under 14% of them seen just once. Specimen: PBMCs, collected on the day of the first yellow fever vaccination. The origin of the receptors is a man aged 18 to 30 who received the YFV17D yellow fever vaccine. Each CDR3 is given with its conserved first and last residue. Each record gives: CDR3 length, J gene, V gene, D gene, CDR3 protein. A D gene is named only where the DNA matches it firmly.

19 | TRBJ2-3 | TRBV14 | TRBD2 | CASSQERLYKRGDTDTQYF
14 | TRBJ2-4 | TRBV14 | . | CASTDRAMGNIQYF
16 | TRBJ2-1 | TRBV12-3/TRBV12-4 | . | CASSGREPYSYNEQFF
11 | TRBJ1-2 | TRBV6-6 | . | CASSPADGYTF
13 | TRBJ2-3 | TRBV5-1 | . | CASSLGGAGGQYF
13 | TRBJ1-5 | TRBV6-5 | . | CASSYSTTQPQHF
14 | TRBJ2-3 | TRBV20-1 | . | CSAPRQGVFVRQYF
15 | TRBJ1-2 | TRBV7-6 | . | CASSLFRGSNYGYTF
13 | TRBJ1-2 | TRBV6-6 | TRBD1 | CASSYVYRGGYTF
11 | TRBJ1-4 | TRBV12-3/TRBV12-4 | . | CASSGQIELFF
11 | TRBJ2-1 | TRBV20-1 | . | CGTSSYNEQFF
13 | TRBJ2-5 | TRBV20-1 | TRBD2 | CSAVAGGIETQYF
13 | TRBJ1-1 | TRBV19 | . | CASSILRDTEAFF
15 | TRBJ2-1 | TRBV29-1 | . | CSVEDAAGPVDEQFF
15 | TRBJ2-3 | TRBV4-1 | . | CASSQEASDTDTQYF
14 | TRBJ2-3 | TRBV5-1 | TRBD1 | CASSRGQGTDTQYF
16 | TRBJ2-1 | TRBV19 | TRBD2 | CASTPPRGDSYNEQFF
14 | TRBJ1-6 | TRBV4-3 | TRBD1 | CASSQFTGDSPLHF
14 | TRBJ2-3 | TRBV28 | . | CASSSGGGADTQYF
14 | TRBJ2-5 | TRBV5-1 | . | CASSFTGPQETQYF
12 | TRBJ2-7 | TRBV11-2 | . | CASSFGAYEQYF
16 | TRBJ2-3 | TRBV7-3 | . | CASSLTAGVFTDTQYF
13 | TRBJ1-5 | TRBV12-3/TRBV12-4 | . | CASSLASDQPQHF
15 | TRBJ1-4 | TRBV5-1 | . | CASSPDRSTNEKLFF
14 | TRBJ2-1 | TRBV6-2/TRBV6-3 | . | CASRAGLSYNEQFF
13 | TRBJ2-7 | TRBV12-3/TRBV12-4 | TRBD1 | CASSSTGGYEQYF